These 3 T cell receptor beta chains were all obtained from the same sample, sequenced in a study of blood T cell repertoires in COVID-19. Some clones are missing from TCRdb's copy, which holds only in-frame ones; the method was immunoSEQ multiplex PCR. Among 260,000 or so clones, 88% were seen once, and the ten largest hold about 8.5%. Sequencing was done on a sample of peripheral blood. The receptor set was obtained from a man aged 18 to 29 with active or convalescent COVID-19.

CDR3 nucleotide sequence: TGTGCCAGCAGCAAAGTGGTAGCGGGGGCGCCAGATACGCAGTATTTT. Translation: CASSKVVAGAPDTQYF. The V gene is TRBV21-1, the J gene TRBJ2-3; TRBD2 was called by the table and not checked on the DNA. TRBV21-1 is assigned pseudogene status. This CDR3 comprises 16 residues.

The chain is built from TRBV19 and TRBJ1-5; TRBD1 is a possible D gene (6 bases). The V gene's germline CDR1 is LNHDA and CDR2 SQIVND (reference sequence). The CDR3 is 14 residues long. Trimming removed 4 bases from V and 7 bases from J, with 14 bases in between. The CDR3 DNA reads as TGTGCCAGTAGTAAACAGGGAAGGGGGCAGCCCCAGCATTTT. Protein sequence: CASSKQGRGQPQHF.

This clone appeared a few times. Other DNA sequences from this sample encode an identical CDR3 as well. The CDR3 DNA sequence: TGCGCCAGCAGCTCACTCTCTGGAAACACCATATATTTT. Encoded protein: CASSSLSGNTIYF. This chain connects TRBV5-1 to TRBJ1-3; no definite D call. The CDR3 runs 13 residues. Trimming took 3 bases from V and 0 from J, leaving 4 bases between them. Germline V gene data show CDR1 as SGHRS and CDR2 as YFSETQ.